One sample yielded the 21 T cell receptor beta chains listed below, sequenced in a study of T cells in severe cutaneous drug reactions. Libraries were made by iRepertoire multiplex PCR with TCR subtype-specific primers for bulk and single-cell sequencing. Using the multiplex PCR reads, TCRdb records one entry per CDR3 protein without DNA. There are 9,500 to 11,000 distinct CDR3 sequences in the sample, with roughly a fifth held by the top ten. Sequenced patients had Stevens-Johnson syndrome or toxic epidermal necrolysis caused by carbamazepine. The sequenced sample consisted of cells from a skin blister. All receptors derive from a human donor with Stevens-Johnson syndrome, a severe cutaneous drug reaction.

The CDR3 sequence is CSARDDRPYGYTF. The genes are TRBV20-1 and TRBJ1-2; without DNA, the TCRdb call of TRBD1 cannot be checked. In germline, CDR1 is DFQATT, CDR2 SNEGSKA (reference sequence). The CDR3 contains 13 residues.

This clonotype is identified as medium-sized from frequency. This sequence joins TRBV20-1 and TRBJ1-3. Germline CDR1 reads DFQATT; CDR2 reads SNEGSKA (reference sequence). The CDR3 spans 17 residues. Here the CDR3 reads CSARDQESVTSGNTIYF.

The chain joins TRBV20-1 to TRBJ1-6. The CDR3 extends over 12 amino acids. Germline V gene data show CDR1 as DFQATT and CDR2 as SNEGSKA (reference sequence). CDR3 amino acids: CSAGMTRSPLHF.

V and J are TRBV20-1 and TRBJ2-1; TCRdb's D call of TRBD2 is untestable without DNA. CDR1 is DFQATT, CDR2 SNEGSKA, per germline (reference sequence). The CDR3 extends over 16 amino acids. Here the CDR3 reads CSAGLAGGSSYNEQFF.

This chain links TRBV29-1 with TRBJ1-4. Looked up from germline, CDR1 is SQVTM and CDR2 is ANQGSEA. This CDR3 is built from 13 residues. The CDR3 loop reads CSVVRRHNEKLFF.

The chain couples TRBV20-1 to TRBJ2-5; there is no DNA to check the TCRdb D call of TRBD2. From germline, CDR1 is DFQATT and CDR2 SNEGSKA (reference sequence). CDR3 length: 13 residues. Here the CDR3 reads CSAKGLAGETQYF.

CDR3 sequence reads: CSSSTGGGDEQYF. The chain carries TRBV29-1 and TRBJ2-7; TCRdb calls TRBD1, which cannot be checked without DNA. The CDR3 runs 13 residues. Germline assignment: CDR1 SQVTM and CDR2 ANQGSEA.

The CDR3 reads CSVGHPSGNTIYF. V usage is TRBV29-1 and J usage is TRBJ1-3. This CDR3 region has 13 residues. The germline V gene encodes CDR1 SQVTM and CDR2 ANQGSEA.

V is TRBV29-1 and J is TRBJ2-1. The CDR3 covers 13 residues. Germline V gene lookup returns CDR1 SQVTM and CDR2 ANQGSEA. CDR3 in amino acids: CSATSSSYNEQFF.

The rearrangement joins TRBV20-1 to TRBJ2-7. CDR1 is DFQATT and CDR2 is SNEGSKA in the germline V gene (reference sequence). This CDR3 region has 13 residues. The CDR3 loop reads CSARERSGYEQYF.

The rearrangement links TRBV7-2 to TRBJ2-3. The length of the CDR3 is 16 residues. CDR1 is SGHTA, CDR2 FQGNSA, per germline. CDR3 region: CASSPWASGFTDTQYF.

This chain joins TRBV20-1 and TRBJ1-1; TCRdb's assignment of TRBD1 cannot be checked, as there is no DNA. The CDR3 has 16 amino acids. Germline CDR1 reads DFQATT; CDR2 reads SNEGSKA (reference sequence). The CDR3 protein is CSALTPGQGANTEAFF.

This rearrangement joins TRBV29-1 to TRBJ1-5; the D call from TCRdb, TRBD1, cannot be confirmed without DNA. The CDR3 has 14 residues. CDR1 is SQVTM, CDR2 ANQGSEA, per germline. The CDR3 loop is CSVSSAGIGQPQHF.

The chain links TRBV29-1 to TRBJ1-5. This CDR3 region has 13 residues. The germline CDR1 and CDR2 sequences are SQVTM and ANQGSEA. CDR3 amino acids: CSVETNRNQPQHF. Supplemented by reference TRBV29-1 and TRBJ1-5, the full variable domain reads SAVISQKPSRDICQRGTSLTIQCQVDSQVTMMFWYRQQPGQSLTLIATANQGSEATYESGFVIDKFPISRPNLTFSTLTVSNMSPEDSSIYLCSVETNRNQPQHFGDGTRLSIL.

V and J are TRBV29-1 and TRBJ2-3; with no DNA, the TCRdb D assignment of TRBD1 cannot be verified. Germline V CDR1 and CDR2: SQVTM, ANQGSEA. CDR3 length: 14 amino acids. The CDR3 loop is CSVGQGKGADTQYF.

This chain uses TRBV29-1 with TRBJ1-1; TCRdb's D gene call, TRBD1, goes unchecked for lack of DNA. From germline, CDR1 is SQVTM and CDR2 ANQGSEA. This CDR3 has 12 amino acids. The CDR3 loop reads CSGAMRGAEAFF.

The chain recombines TRBV20-1 with TRBJ2-7; with no DNA, the TCRdb D assignment of TRBD2 cannot be verified. The CDR3 spans 14 residues. Germline CDR1 is DFQATT and CDR2 is SNEGSKA (reference sequence). CDR3 protein: CSATRDSGSHEQYF.

The chain couples TRBV29-1 to TRBJ2-7; TCRdb gives TRBD1 as the D gene, but with no DNA this cannot be confirmed. CDR1 and CDR2 from the germline V gene are SQVTM and ANQGSEA. This CDR3 has 14 residues. The CDR3 region is CSVEVGQGSSEQYF.

The V gene is TRBV30, the J gene TRBJ2-3; TCRdb designates TRBD2, a call that cannot be tested without DNA. CDR3 length: 14 residues. Germline lookup yields CDR1 GTSNPN and CDR2 SVGIG (reference sequence). CDR3 residues: CAWSLAGWADTQYF.

The V and J genes are TRBV20-1 and TRBJ2-2. Germline V gene lookup returns CDR1 DFQATT and CDR2 SNEGSKA (reference sequence). The CDR3 is 14 residues long. This chain's CDR3 is CSALLSANTGELFF.

The chain recombines TRBV29-1 with TRBJ2-1; without DNA, the TCRdb call of TRBD1 cannot be checked. The CDR3 covers 17 residues. Germline V gene data show CDR1 as SQVTM and CDR2 as ANQGSEA. The chain's CDR3 is CSPPGAATSYSYNEQFF.